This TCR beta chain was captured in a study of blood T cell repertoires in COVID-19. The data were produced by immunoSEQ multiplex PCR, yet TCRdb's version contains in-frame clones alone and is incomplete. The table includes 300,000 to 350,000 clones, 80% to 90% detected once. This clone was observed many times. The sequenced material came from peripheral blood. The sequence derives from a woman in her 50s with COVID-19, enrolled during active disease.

The CDR3 spells CAISDTTGGKAEAFF. The CDR3, as DNA: TGTGCCATCAGCGACACGACAGGGGGAAAGGCTGAAGCTTTCTTT. The V call is TRBV10-3, the J call TRBJ1-1; 9 positions agree with TRBD1. The CDR3 extends over 15 amino acids. The V segment lost 6 bases and the J segment 6 bases; nucleotides outside the gene matches: 11. Germline V lookup: CDR1 ENHRY, CDR2 SYGVKD.